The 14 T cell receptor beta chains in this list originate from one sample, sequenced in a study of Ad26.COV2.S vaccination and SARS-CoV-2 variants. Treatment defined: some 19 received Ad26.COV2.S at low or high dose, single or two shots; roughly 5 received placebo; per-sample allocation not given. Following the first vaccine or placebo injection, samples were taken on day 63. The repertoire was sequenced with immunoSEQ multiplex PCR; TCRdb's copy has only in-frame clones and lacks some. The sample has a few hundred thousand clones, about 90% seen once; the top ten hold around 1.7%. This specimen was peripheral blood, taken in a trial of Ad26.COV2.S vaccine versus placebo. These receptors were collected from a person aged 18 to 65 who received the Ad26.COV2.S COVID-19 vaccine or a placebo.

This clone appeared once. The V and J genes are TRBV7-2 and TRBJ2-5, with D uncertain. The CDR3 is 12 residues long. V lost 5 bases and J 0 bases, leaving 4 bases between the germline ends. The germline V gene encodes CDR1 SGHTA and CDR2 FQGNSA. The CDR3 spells CASSPHQETQYF. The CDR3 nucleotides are TGTGCCAGCAGCCCACACCAAGAGACCCAGTACTTC.

This CDR3 is CASSWTGDEQYF. The CDR3 region has the DNA TGTGCCAGTAGCTGGACAGGGGACGAGCAGTACTTC. The chain has TRBV19 and TRBJ2-7, with TRBD1 identical over 9 bases. The CDR3 extends over 12 amino acids. Germline loops: CDR1 LNHDA, CDR2 SQIVND (reference sequence). J lost 5 bases, V lost 6 bases, and 2 bases had no gene match.

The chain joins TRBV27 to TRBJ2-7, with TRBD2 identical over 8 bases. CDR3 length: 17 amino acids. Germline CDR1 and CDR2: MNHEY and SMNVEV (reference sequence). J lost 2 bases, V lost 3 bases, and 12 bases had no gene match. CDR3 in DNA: TGTGCCAGCAGTTTTGCTGGGCTGGGTAGCGGGGCCTACGAGCAGTACTTC. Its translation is CASSFAGLGSGAYEQYF.

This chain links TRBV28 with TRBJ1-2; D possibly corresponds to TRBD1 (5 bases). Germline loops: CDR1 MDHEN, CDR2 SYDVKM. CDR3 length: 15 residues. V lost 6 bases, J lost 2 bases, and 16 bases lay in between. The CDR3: CASSPASTENYGYTF. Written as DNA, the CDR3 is TGTGCCAGCAGCCCCGCCTCGACAGAGAACTATGGCTACACCTTC.

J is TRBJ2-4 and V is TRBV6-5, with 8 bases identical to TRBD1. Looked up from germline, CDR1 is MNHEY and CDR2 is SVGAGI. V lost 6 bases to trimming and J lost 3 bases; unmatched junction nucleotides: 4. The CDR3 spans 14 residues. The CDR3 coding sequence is TGTGCCAGCAGCCTGGGACAGGACAAAAACATTCAGTACTTC. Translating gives CASSLGQDKNIQYF.

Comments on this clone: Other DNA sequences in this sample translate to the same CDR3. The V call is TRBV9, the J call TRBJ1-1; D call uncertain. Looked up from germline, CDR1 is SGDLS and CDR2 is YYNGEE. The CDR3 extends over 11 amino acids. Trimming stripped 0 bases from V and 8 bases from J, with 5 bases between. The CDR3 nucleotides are TGTGCCAGCAGCGTAGGCGGGGAAGCTTTCTTT. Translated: CASSVGGEAFF.

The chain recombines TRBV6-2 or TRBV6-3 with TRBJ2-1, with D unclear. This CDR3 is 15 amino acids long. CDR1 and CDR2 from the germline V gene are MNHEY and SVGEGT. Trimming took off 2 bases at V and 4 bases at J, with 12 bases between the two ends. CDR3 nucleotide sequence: TGTGCCAGCAGTTACGTTCCGCAAGTGTACAATGAGCAGTTCTTC. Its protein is CASSYVPQVYNEQFF.

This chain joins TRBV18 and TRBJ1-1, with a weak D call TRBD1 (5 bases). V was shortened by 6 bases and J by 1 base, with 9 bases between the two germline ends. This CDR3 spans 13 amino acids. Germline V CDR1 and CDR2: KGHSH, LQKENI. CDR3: CASSQDKNTEAFF. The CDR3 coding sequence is TGTGCCAGCTCCCAGGACAAGAACACTGAAGCTTTCTTT.

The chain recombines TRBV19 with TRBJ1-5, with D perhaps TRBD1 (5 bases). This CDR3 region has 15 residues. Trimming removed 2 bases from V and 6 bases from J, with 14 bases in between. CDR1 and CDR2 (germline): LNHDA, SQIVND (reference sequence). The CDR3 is CASSILFGGGQPQHF. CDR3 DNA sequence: TGTGCCAGTAGTATATTATTCGGTGGGGGTCAGCCCCAGCATTTT.

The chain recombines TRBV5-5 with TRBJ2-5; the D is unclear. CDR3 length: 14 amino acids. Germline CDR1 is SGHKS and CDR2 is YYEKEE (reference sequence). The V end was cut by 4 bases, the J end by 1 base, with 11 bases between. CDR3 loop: CASSPPDPQETQYF. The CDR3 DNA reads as TGTGCCAGCAGCCCTCCGGATCCCCAAGAGACCCAGTACTTC.

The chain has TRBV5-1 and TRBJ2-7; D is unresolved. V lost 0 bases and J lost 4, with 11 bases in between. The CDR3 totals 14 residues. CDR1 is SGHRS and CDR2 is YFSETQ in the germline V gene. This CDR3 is CASSLAPGDYEQYF. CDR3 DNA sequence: TGCGCCAGCAGCTTGGCCCCAGGAGATTACGAGCAGTACTTC.

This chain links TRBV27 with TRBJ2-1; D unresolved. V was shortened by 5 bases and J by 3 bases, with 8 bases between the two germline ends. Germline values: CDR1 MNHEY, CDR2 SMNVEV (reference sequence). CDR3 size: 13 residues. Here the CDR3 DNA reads TGTGCCAGCAGTCCCAACCACTACAATGAGCAGTTCTTC. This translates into CASSPNHYNEQFF.

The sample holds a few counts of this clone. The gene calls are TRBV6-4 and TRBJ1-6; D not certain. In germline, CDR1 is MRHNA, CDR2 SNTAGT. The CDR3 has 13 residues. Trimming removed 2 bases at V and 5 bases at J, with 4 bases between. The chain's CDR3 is CASSDRDNSPLHF. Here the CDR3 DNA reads TGTGCCAGCAGTGACAGGGATAATTCACCCCTCCACTTT.

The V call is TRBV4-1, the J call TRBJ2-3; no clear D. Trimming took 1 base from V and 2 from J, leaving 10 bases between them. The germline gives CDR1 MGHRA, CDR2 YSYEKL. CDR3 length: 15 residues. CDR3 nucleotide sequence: TGCGCCAGCAGCCAAGGGGTGGTCTACACAGATACGCAGTATTTT. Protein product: CASSQGVVYTDTQYF.